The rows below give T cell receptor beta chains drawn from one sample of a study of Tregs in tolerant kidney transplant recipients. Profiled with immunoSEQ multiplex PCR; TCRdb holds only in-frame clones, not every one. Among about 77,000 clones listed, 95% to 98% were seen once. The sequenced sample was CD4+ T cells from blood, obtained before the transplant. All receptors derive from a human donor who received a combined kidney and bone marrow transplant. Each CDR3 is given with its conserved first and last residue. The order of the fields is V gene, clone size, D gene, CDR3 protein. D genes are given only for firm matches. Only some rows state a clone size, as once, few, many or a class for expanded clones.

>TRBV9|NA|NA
CASSVVIPGSSTDTQYF
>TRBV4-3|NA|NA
CASSQDPRVANEKLFF
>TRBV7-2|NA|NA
CASSPSLAVRTGELFF
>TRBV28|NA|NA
CASNRPATGFRYEQYF
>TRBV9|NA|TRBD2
CASSVPRLAGTDTQYF
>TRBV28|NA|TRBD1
CASSLSRTGFRGYTF
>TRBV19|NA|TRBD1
CASRDRAGANVLTF
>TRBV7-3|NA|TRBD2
CASSLVGLAGDEQYF
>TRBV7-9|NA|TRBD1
CASSLEDRGREQYF
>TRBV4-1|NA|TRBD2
CASSPSSSGGALTQYF
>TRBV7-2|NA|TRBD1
CASSLSWTGRWETQYF
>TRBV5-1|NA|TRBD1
CASSSGTVETQYF
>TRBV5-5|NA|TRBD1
CASSYPGTGAPLNTEAFF
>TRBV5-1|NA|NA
CASSFNRNTGELFF
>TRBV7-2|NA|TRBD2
CASSERGGSYNEQFF
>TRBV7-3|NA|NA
CASSLTPGYNEQFF
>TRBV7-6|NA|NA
CASSHSDRANEKLFF
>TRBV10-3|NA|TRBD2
CAISEPGAAGTSGGTDTQYF
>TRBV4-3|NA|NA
CASSQEGRGNYNEQFF
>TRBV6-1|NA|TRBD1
CASSGQTGGLNQPQHF
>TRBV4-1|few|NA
CASGPPRAEAFF
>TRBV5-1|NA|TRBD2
CASSLGGTSAETQYF
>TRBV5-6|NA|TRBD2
CASSNRLASEQFF
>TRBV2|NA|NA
CASIPSRTGELFF
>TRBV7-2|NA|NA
CASSLRTPGEETQYF
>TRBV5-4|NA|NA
CASSIPGADIQYF
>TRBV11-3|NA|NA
CASSLRQGQGTGELFF
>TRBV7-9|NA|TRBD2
CASSESGIITDTQYF